This T cell receptor (beta chain) was captured by sequencing in a study of T cell repertoires in cytomegalovirus infection (dated by TCRdb to about 2019). Concerning the study at large: Donor HLA type was relevant to the analysis, as public TCR beta signatures indicated carriage of CMV infection together with the matching HLA type. Results and caveats for the whole study, not just this receptor: In both this cohort and an independent roughly 360-donor cohort, the cumulative frequency of public TCR beta family members distinguished carriers of CMV infection plus the relevant HLA type. The ex vivo response was dominated by HLA-C-restricted CMV-specific TCR beta clonotypes, which also provided the single most frequent clonotype in two of eight donors.

Per the germline V gene, MDHEN is the CDR1 and SYDVKM is the CDR2. The CDR3 spans 16 residues, from the cysteine through the phenylalanine. This entry keeps only the CDR3 DNA: 48 bases, framed from base 1. V and J are trimmed by 2 bases and 6 bases, and the gene matches miss 9 bases of the junction. The sample was run on an Illumina HiSeq 1500. TCRdb reran the public reads through fastp at Q25 and MiXCR, keeping productive beta chains. Here each entry gathers all rows of one CDR3 protein and keeps the most common genes and DNA. The sample table shows some 700,000 distinct CDR3 sequences, and less than 40% are seen once. More than 2.5% of the sample is held by the ten biggest clonotypes. This clonotype was recorded a few times. This clone's antigen is unknown. Base qualities were left out, and no much larger clone turns up one base away.

The chain is assembled from TRBV28 and TRBJ2-7; 11 central nucleotides agree with TRBD2. This receptor was identified in a human donor in good health (CMV status not recorded). Some clones in this sample may be carry-over from other donors' samples. The specimen sequenced was PBMCs. CDR3 protein: CASSLGVTSGMGEQYF. In nucleotides, the sequence is TGTGCCAGCAGTTTAGGAGTGACTAGCGGGATGGGCGAGCAGTACTTC.